Below, 25 T cell receptor beta chains from the same sample are listed, as sequenced in a study of T cells after yellow fever vaccination. TCRdb called the 5' RACE reads again in MiXCR, with one record for every CDR3 protein. The table has about 580,000 distinct CDR3 sequences, about a sixth seen once. The sequenced sample was PBMCs, obtained roughly 5 days after the first yellow fever vaccination. The receptors were gathered from a man aged 18 to 35 who received the YFV17D yellow fever vaccine.

This clonotype has a count of ten or more. The V call is TRBV18, the J call TRBJ2-7; 10 bases fit TRBD1. Germline CDR1 KGHSH, CDR2 LQKENI. The CDR3 spans 13 residues. The ends lost 9 bases at V and 2 bases at J; junction bases unmatched: 4. Here the CDR3 reads CASSGTGAYEQYF. The CDR3 DNA reads TGTGCCAGTTCAGGGACAGGGGCCTACGAGCAGTACTTC.

In its sample, this clonotype was seen a few times. V is TRBV12-3 or TRBV12-4 and J is TRBJ1-5; D is unclear. The V and J ends lost 3 bases and 4 bases respectively, with 4 bases between them. This CDR3 region has 12 residues. The CDR3 sequence is CASSLKNQPQHF. CDR3 nucleotide sequence: TGTGCCAGCAGTTTGAAAAATCAGCCCCAGCATTTT.

The chain employs TRBV11-2 and TRBJ2-7, with a tentative D call TRBD2 (6 bases). This CDR3 comprises 19 residues. Trimming took off 4 bases at V and 4 bases at J, with 29 bases between the two ends. Germline V gene data show CDR1 as SGHAT and CDR2 as FQNNGV. In DNA form, the CDR3 reads TGTGCCAGCAGCTCCCTCGGGGGAGCTCCGATGGGGGTGATTTACGAGCAGTACGTC. Residues: CASSSLGGAPMGVIYEQYV.

The chain recombines TRBV5-1 with TRBJ2-5; TRBD2 matches 9 bases. The CDR3 extends over 14 amino acids. The V gene end was trimmed by 4 bases and the J gene end by 4 bases; junction bases not matched to a gene: 5. Germline CDR1 is SGHRS and CDR2 is YFSETQ. The CDR3 nucleotides are TGCGCCAGCAGCCCCCGCGGGGGGGTAGAGACCCAGTACTTC. Its protein is CASSPRGGVETQYF.

The chain uses TRBV11-2 and TRBJ2-2; 8 positions agree with TRBD1. Trimming removed 5 bases from V and 5 bases from J; junction bases left unmatched: 7. This CDR3 is built from 15 residues. Germline CDR1 SGHAT, CDR2 FQNNGV. The CDR3: CASSPQGAWTGELFF. CDR3 coding DNA: TGTGCCAGCAGCCCCCAGGGGGCGTGGACCGGGGAGCTGTTTTTT. The whole variable domain, filled in from reference TRBV11-2 and TRBJ2-2, reads EAGVAQSPRYKIIEKRQSVAFWCNPISGHATLYWYQQILGQGPKLLIQFQNNGVVDDSQLPKDRFSAERLKGVDSTLKIQPAKLEDSAVYLCASSPQGAWTGELFFGEGSRLTVL.

This CDR3 is CASSLQRGGLDADTQYF. The DNA for the CDR3 is TGTGCCAGCAGTCTACAGCGGGGGGGCCTGGATGCAGATACGCAGTATTTT. The V gene is TRBV2, the J gene TRBJ2-3, with TRBD2 identical over 10 bases. This CDR3 spans 17 amino acids. Germline assignment: CDR1 SNHLY and CDR2 FYNNEI. J gave up 4 bases and V 5 bases, and 12 bases lay outside the gene matches.

This clonotype was seen a few times. The V and J genes are TRBV5-5 and TRBJ2-4, with D perhaps matching TRBD1 (5 bases). The germline gives CDR1 SGHKS, CDR2 YYEKEE (reference sequence). The CDR3 loop spans 15 amino acids. V lost 4 bases and J lost 7, with 18 bases in between. Here the CDR3 reads CASSPPLGGANIQYF. The CDR3 nucleotides are TGTGCCAGCAGCCCGCCTCTCGGTGGGGCCAACATTCAGTACTTC.

This chain joins TRBV4-3 and TRBJ2-7; D tentatively reads TRBD1 or TRBD2 (5 bases each). Trimming removed 3 bases from V and 0 bases from J, with 9 bases in between. In germline, CDR1 is LGHNA, CDR2 YSLEER. The CDR3 spans 14 residues. The CDR3 region has the DNA TGCGCCAGCAGCCACTGGGGGAGCTCCTACGAGCAGTACTTC. Translated: CASSHWGSSYEQYF.

This clonotype was found a few times. The chain joins TRBV3-1 to TRBJ2-1, with D uncertain. The CDR3 has 14 residues. V was trimmed by 0 bases and J by 5 bases, leaving 8 bases between them. CDR1 is LGHDT and CDR2 is YNNKEL in the germline V gene (reference sequence). The CDR3 region is CASSQDGQNNEQFF. The CDR3 nucleotides are TGTGCCAGCAGCCAAGATGGGCAGAACAATGAGCAGTTCTTC.

The chain carries TRBV2 and TRBJ2-2, with TRBD2 matching 12 bases. V shed 10 bases and J 0 bases; nucleotides not matched to a gene: 6. The CDR3 sequence is 16 residues long. From germline, CDR1 is SNHLY and CDR2 FYNNEI. CDR3 loop: CAIQLAGGANTGELFF. In DNA form, the CDR3 reads TGTGCCATCCAACTAGCGGGGGGCGCGAACACCGGGGAGCTGTTTTTT.

This clonotype was observed a few times. This chain joins TRBV5-1 and TRBJ2-2; 8 nucleotides line up with TRBD1. The length of the CDR3 is 16 residues. In germline, CDR1 is SGHRS, CDR2 YFSETQ. J gave up 3 bases and V 4 bases, and 8 bases lay outside the gene matches. The CDR3 reads CASSVGQGYYTGELFF. In nucleotides, the CDR3 is TGCGCCAGCAGCGTCGGACAGGGTTACTACACCGGGGAGCTGTTTTTT.

This rearrangement joins TRBV29-1 to TRBJ2-3; 7 bases match TRBD2. CDR3 length: 12 amino acids. The germline CDR1 and CDR2 sequences are SQVTM and ANQGSEA. With 5 bases clipped from V and 6 bases from J, the junction kept 5 bases outside the gene matches. CDR3 in amino acids: CSVWLGGDTQYF. Written as DNA, the CDR3 is TGCAGCGTTTGGTTGGGGGGGGATACGCAGTATTTT.

This rearrangement joins TRBV27 to TRBJ1-4, with 10 bases that match TRBD1. Germline CDR1 and CDR2: MNHEY and SMNVEV (reference sequence). There are 17 residues in the CDR3. The J segment lost 5 bases and the V segment lost 6 bases, leaving 12 bases of the junction unmatched. The CDR3 DNA reads TGTGCCAGCAGCCCGGGACAGGGGTCCGCCCAGAATGAAAAACTGTTTTTT. This sequence encodes CASSPGQGSAQNEKLFF. Full variable domain (rest looked up from reference TRBV27 and TRBJ1-4): EAQVTQNPRYLITVTGKKLTVTCSQNMNHEYMSWYRQDPGLGLRQIYYSMNVEVTDKGDVPEGYKVSRKEKRNFPLILESPSPNQTSLYFCASSPGQGSAQNEKLFFGSGTQLSVL.

The rearrangement uses TRBV27 and TRBJ1-2; 10 bases agree with TRBD1. Germline CDR1 and CDR2: MNHEY and SMNVEV (reference sequence). The CDR3 length is 15 residues. The V segment lost 2 bases and the J segment 7 bases; nucleotides outside the gene matches: 7. DNA of the CDR3: TGTGCCAGCAGTTTAGACAGGGGGCGGTTGATTGGCTACACCTTC. It codes for CASSLDRGRLIGYTF.

This clonotype was counted between two and nine times. This chain connects TRBV6-1 to TRBJ2-5, with D perhaps assigned TRBD1 or TRBD2 (5 bases each). The CDR3 is 14 amino acids. Trimming took 6 bases from V and 3 from J, leaving 14 bases between them. Germline CDR1 is MNHNS and CDR2 is SASEGT. CDR3 coding DNA: TGTGCCAGCAGACCGGGACGGTGGGAAGAGACCCAGTACTTC. This gives the protein CASRPGRWEETQYF.

The gene calls are TRBV7-9 and TRBJ1-1, with D unclear. Trimming took off 8 bases at V and 5 bases at J, with 9 bases between the two ends. The V gene's germline CDR1 is SEHNR and CDR2 FQNEAQ (reference sequence). The CDR3 contains 11 residues. CDR3 nucleotide sequence: TGTGCCAGCGAGGGTGTAACTGAAGCTTTCTTT. Its translation is CASEGVTEAFF.

In this sample, this clonotype turned up a few times. The chain employs TRBV12-3 or TRBV12-4 and TRBJ2-2; tentative D call: TRBD1 (6 bases). The CDR3 spans 17 residues. V gave up 5 bases and J gave up 2 bases, with 18 bases separating them. CDR3 sequence reads: CASSPDRTALNTGELFF. CDR3 bases: TGTGCCAGCAGTCCAGATCGGACAGCCCTTAACACCGGGGAGCTGTTTTTT.

This chain connects TRBV4-2 to TRBJ2-2; a possible D gene is TRBD2 (6 bases). Germline loops: CDR1 LGHNA, CDR2 YNFKEQ. CDR3 length: 16 amino acids. V lost 0 bases to trimming and J lost 6 bases, with 14 bases between them. The CDR3: CASSQEVMSGSGELFF. In DNA form, the CDR3 reads TGTGCCAGCAGCCAAGAAGTCATGAGCGGGTCCGGGGAGCTGTTTTTT.

This chain uses TRBV12-3 or TRBV12-4 with TRBJ1-5; no clear D gene. This CDR3 comprises 12 residues. The V end lost 7 bases, the J end lost 4 bases, and 8 bases lay between the germline ends. This CDR3 is CASKDRNQPQHF. The CDR3 DNA sequence: TGTGCCAGCAAGGATAGAAATCAGCCCCAGCATTTT.

The gene calls are TRBV20-1 and TRBJ1-2; 11 bases fit TRBD1. The CDR3 loop spans 14 amino acids. The ends lost 5 bases at V and 7 bases at J; junction bases unmatched: 9. Germline V gives CDR1 DFQATT, CDR2 SNEGSKA (reference sequence). CDR3 sequence reads: CSARGGGTGGGYTF. CDR3 sequence (DNA): TGCAGTGCTCGCGGAGGAGGGACAGGGGGTGGCTACACCTTC.

The V call is TRBV9, the J call TRBJ1-1, with D possibly TRBD1 on 5 matching bases. The CDR3 spans 13 residues. Trimming cost V 5 bases and J 3 bases, with 11 bases left between them. The germline gives CDR1 SGDLS, CDR2 YYNGEE. CDR3 DNA sequence: TGTGCCAGCAGTGCCCTGGGGGACACTGAAGCTTTCTTT. Protein product: CASSALGDTEAFF.

This clonotype turned up a few times. This chain joins TRBV12-3 or TRBV12-4 and TRBJ1-4; TRBD1 matches at 7 bases. The CDR3 runs 14 residues. V was pared by 6 bases and J by 13 bases, with 14 bases of the junction left unmatched. The CDR3 region is CASRPGTVARGLFF. CDR3 bases: TGTGCCAGCAGGCCGGGGACAGTCGCGCGCGGACTGTTTTTT.

Only a few counts were recorded for this clonotype. The chain couples TRBV4-1 to TRBJ2-2; tentatively, D is TRBD1 or TRBD2 (5 bases each). Germline loops: CDR1 MGHRA, CDR2 YSYEKL. V was shortened by 1 base and J by 6 bases, with 12 bases between the two germline ends. CDR3 length: 15 amino acids. Here the CDR3 reads CASSQARSGPGELFF. In nucleotides, the CDR3 is TGCGCCAGCAGCCAAGCCCGGTCGGGGCCCGGGGAGCTGTTTTTT.

The chain links TRBV9 to TRBJ2-3; 7 bases agree with TRBD1. The ends lost 0 bases at V and 11 bases at J; junction bases unmatched: 6. Germline values: CDR1 SGDLS, CDR2 YYNGEE. This CDR3 contains 13 residues. The CDR3 DNA reads TGTGCCAGCAGCGTAGGGGACAGTAAGGAGCAGTATTTT. This gives the protein CASSVGDSKEQYF.

The CDR3 loop reads CASSLGAKCTDTQYF. Written as DNA, the CDR3 is TGTGCCAGCAGCTTAGGGGCCAAGTGCACAGATACGCAGTATTTT. The chain has TRBV7-4 and TRBJ2-3, with D unclear. Per germline, CDR1 SGHVT and CDR2 SQSDAQ. This CDR3 is built from 15 residues. Trimming left V 1 base short and J 1 base short, with 9 bases between.